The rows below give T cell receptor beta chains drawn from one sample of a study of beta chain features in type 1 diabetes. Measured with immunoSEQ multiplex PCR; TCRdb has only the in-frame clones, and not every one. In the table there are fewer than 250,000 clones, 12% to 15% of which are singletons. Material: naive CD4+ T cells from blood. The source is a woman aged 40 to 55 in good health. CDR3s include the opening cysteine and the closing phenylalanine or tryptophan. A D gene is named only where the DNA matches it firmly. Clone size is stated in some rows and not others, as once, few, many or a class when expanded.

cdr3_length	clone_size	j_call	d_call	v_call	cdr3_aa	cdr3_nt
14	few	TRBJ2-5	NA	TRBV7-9	CASSSQWGEETQYF	TGTGCCAGCAGCTCCCAGTGGGGGGAAGAGACCCAGTACTTC
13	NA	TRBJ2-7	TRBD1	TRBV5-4	CASSFYRGDEQYF	TGTGCCAGCAGCTTCTACAGGGGTGACGAGCAGTACTTC
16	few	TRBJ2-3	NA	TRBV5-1	CASSHTGSFSTDTQYF	TGCGCCAGCAGCCACACAGGGTCCTTTAGCACAGATACGCAGTATTTT
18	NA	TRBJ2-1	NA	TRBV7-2	CASSSQVGGGGDYLVQFF	TGTGCCAGCAGCTCCCAAGTCGGGGGTGGAGGCGATTACTTAGTGCAGTTCTTC
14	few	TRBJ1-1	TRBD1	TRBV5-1	CASTRQGLNTEAFF	TGCGCCAGCACCCGACAGGGGTTGAACACTGAAGCTTTCTTT
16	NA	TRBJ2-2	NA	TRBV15	CATSRDMRGGTGELFF	TGTGCCACCAGCAGAGATATGCGGGGTGGTACCGGGGAGCTGTTTTTT
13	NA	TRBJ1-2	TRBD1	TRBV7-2	CASSRDRGYGYTF	TGTGCCAGCAGCCGCGACAGGGGCTATGGCTACACCTTC
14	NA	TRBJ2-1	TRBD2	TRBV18	CASSTAGGIYEQFF	TGTGCCAGCTCAACCGCGGGGGGGATCTATGAGCAGTTCTTC
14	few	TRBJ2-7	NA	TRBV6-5	CASSSSGISYEQYF	TGTGCCAGCAGCTCCTCGGGGATCTCCTACGAGCAGTACTTC
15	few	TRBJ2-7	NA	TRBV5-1	CASSLVEGARGEQYF	TGCGCCAGCAGCTTGGTGGAGGGGGCAAGAGGCGAGCAGTACTTC
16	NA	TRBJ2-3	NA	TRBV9	CASSVSSVLSTDTQYF	TGTGCCAGCAGCGTGAGTAGCGTGCTTAGCACAGATACGCAGTATTTT
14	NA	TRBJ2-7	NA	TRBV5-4	CASSLSYGSYEQYF	TGTGCCAGCAGCTTGAGTTACGGCTCCTACGAGCAGTACTTC
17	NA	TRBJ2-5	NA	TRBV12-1	CASSGHTSGGSQETQYF	TGTGCCAGCAGCGGCCATACTAGCGGGGGGTCCCAAGAGACCCAGTACTTC
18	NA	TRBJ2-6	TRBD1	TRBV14	CASSPLPGQGSGANVLTF	TGTGCCAGCAGCCCTTTACCGGGACAGGGCTCTGGGGCCAACGTCCTGACTTTC
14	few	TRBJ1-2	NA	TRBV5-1	CASSTLQGNYGYTF	TGCGCCAGCAGCACCCTACAGGGTAACTATGGCTACACCTTC
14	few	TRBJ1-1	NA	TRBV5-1	CASTYQTANTEAFF	TGCGCCAGCACCTATCAGACAGCTAACACTGAAGCTTTCTTT
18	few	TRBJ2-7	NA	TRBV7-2	CASSFLFGRQGSSYEQYF	TGTGCCAGCAGCTTTCTCTTTGGGAGGCAGGGATCGTCCTACGAGCAGTACTTC
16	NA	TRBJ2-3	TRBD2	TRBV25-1	CASSESAGLRTDTQYF	TGTGCCAGCAGTGAGTCAGCGGGGCTCCGCACAGATACGCAGTATTTT
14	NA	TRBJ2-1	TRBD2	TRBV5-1	CASSALAGNNEQFF	TGCGCCAGCAGCGCTCTAGCGGGGAACAATGAGCAGTTCTTC
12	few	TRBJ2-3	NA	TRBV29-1	CSGYRETDTQYF	TGCAGCGGATACAGGGAAACAGATACGCAGTATTTT
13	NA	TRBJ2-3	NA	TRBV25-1	CASSEAGSDTQYF	TGTGCCAGCAGTGAGGCAGGGTCAGATACGCAGTATTTT
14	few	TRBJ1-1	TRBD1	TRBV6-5	CASSGTGGFTEAFF	TGTGCCAGCAGTGGGACAGGGGGCTTTACTGAAGCTTTCTTT
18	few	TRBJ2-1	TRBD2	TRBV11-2	CASSLGGLAGGGYNEQFF	TGTGCCAGCAGCTTAGGGGGACTAGCGGGGGGCGGCTACAATGAGCAGTTCTTC
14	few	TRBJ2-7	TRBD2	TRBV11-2	CASSRGGGGYEQYF	TGTGCCAGCAGCCGCGGCGGGGGTGGGTACGAGCAGTACTTC
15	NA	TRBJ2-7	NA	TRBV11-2	CASSLAADWSHEQYF	TGTGCCAGCAGCTTAGCCGCGGACTGGTCCCACGAGCAGTACTTC
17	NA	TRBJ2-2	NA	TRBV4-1	CASSPLSGGGESGELFF	TGCGCCAGCAGCCCACTTTCTGGGGGAGGAGAGTCCGGGGAGCTGTTTTTT
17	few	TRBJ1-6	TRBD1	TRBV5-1	CASSLLATGKNNSPLHF	TGCGCCAGCAGCCTCCTCGCGACAGGGAAGAATAATTCACCCCTCCACTTT
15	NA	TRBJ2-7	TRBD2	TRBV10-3	CAIRSNSGADYEQYF	TGTGCCATCAGATCGAATAGCGGGGCAGACTACGAGCAGTACTTC
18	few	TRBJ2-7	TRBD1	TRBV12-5	CASGFGRVEGTGSYEQYF	TGTGCTAGTGGTTTCGGTCGTGTCGAGGGGACAGGATCCTACGAGCAGTACTTC
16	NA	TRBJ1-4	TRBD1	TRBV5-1	CASSPGQGATNEKLFF	TGCGCCAGCAGCCCGGGACAGGGGGCAACTAATGAAAAACTGTTTTTT